This T cell receptor (beta chain) derives from a study of T-cell memory formation after mild COVID-19. This clonotype was observed a handful of times. Its antigen is not known. CDR1 and CDR2 from the germline V gene are SGHKS and YYEKEE (reference sequence). V lost 0 bases and J lost 8, with 11 bases in between. This CDR3 spans 13 amino acids. Whole-study findings and limits: Clones contracting over day 15 to 85 were CD4/CD8 balanced, with later expanders leaning CD4+. Mostly located in CM and EM were contracting CD4+ clones, with contracting CD8+ clones located in EMRA. Prior to infection, memory already included some responding clones, suggesting cross-reactive memory joined.

Barcoded TCR alpha and TCR beta cDNA libraries with UMIs came from 5'RACE using constant-segment primers. TCRdb re-called the 5' RACE reads through MiXCR, storing one row per CDR3 protein. The sample lists a few hundred thousand distinct CDR3 sequences, 27% seen once, with roughly 10% in the top ten. The rearrangement joins TRBV5-5 to TRBJ1-1; D call uncertain. This receptor was identified in an adult woman who had mild COVID-19 (a few samples of this study predate the infection). Cell type and time point are not known. Input material: PBMCs or a T cell subset sorted from them (not recorded which). The CDR3 here is CASSLGIPDEAFF. CDR3 DNA: TGTGCCAGCAGCTTGGGGATTCCGGACGAAGCTTTCTTT.